Below, 5 T cell receptor beta chains from the same sample are listed, as sequenced in a study of blood T cell repertoires in COVID-19. The table came from immunoSEQ multiplex PCR; TCRdb's copy has only in-frame clones and leaves some out. Altogether just over 650,000 clones are present, 75% to 90% being singletons, with the ten largest covering about 0.26%. Input material: peripheral blood. The receptors come from a woman between 18 and 29 years old with acute or convalescent COVID-19.

This rearrangement joins TRBV5-1 to TRBJ1-3; a possible D gene is TRBD1 (6 bases). Germline CDR1 reads SGHRS; CDR2 reads YFSETQ. The V end was cut by 3 bases, the J end by 0 bases, with 10 bases between. The CDR3 has 15 amino acids. The CDR3 protein is CASSWGRPSGNTIYF. CDR3 DNA sequence: TGCGCCAGCAGCTGGGGGCGCCCCTCTGGAAACACCATATATTTT.

In nucleotides, the CDR3 is TGTGCCTCCCATGGACAGATCGGGTCACCCCTCCACTTT. This sequence encodes CASHGQIGSPLHF. The V and J genes are TRBV10-3 and TRBJ1-6; D is possibly TRBD1 (6 bases). Germline CDR1 and CDR2: ENHRY and SYGVKD. The V end was cut by 11 bases, the J end by 10 bases, with 18 bases between. The CDR3 length is 13 residues.

This chain joins TRBV2 and TRBJ1-2; tentatively, D is TRBD1 (6 bases). V dropped 6 bases and J dropped 4 bases, with 9 bases sitting between them. Germline assignment: CDR1 SNHLY and CDR2 FYNNEI. The CDR3 covers 12 residues. The CDR3 protein is CASRQGFYGYTF. DNA for the CDR3: TGTGCCAGCAGACAGGGTTTCTATGGCTACACCTTC. The entire variable domain, with the rest obtained from reference TRBV2 and TRBJ1-2, is as follows: EPEVTQTPSHQVTQMGQEVILRCVPISNHLYFYWYRQILGQKVEFLVSFYNNEISEKSEIFDDQFSVERPDGSNFTLKIRSTKLEDSAMYFCASRQGFYGYTFGSGTRLTVV.

This sequence joins TRBV5-1 and TRBJ2-1; no clear D gene. The germline gives CDR1 SGHRS, CDR2 YFSETQ. This CDR3 is 11 amino acids long. Trimming shortened V by 4 bases and J by 10 bases, and 9 bases separated the two germline ends. The DNA for the CDR3 is TGCGCCAGCAGCCGCGGCCCGGAGCAGTTCTTC. Amino acid sequence: CASSRGPEQFF.

The chain links TRBV29-1 to TRBJ2-1; no reliable D call. The CDR3 runs 11 residues. V was shortened by 1 base and J by 7 bases, with 5 bases between the two germline ends. CDR1 is SQVTM, CDR2 ANQGSEA, per germline. The CDR3 nucleotides are TGCAGCGTTGAAGGGGCTAATGAGCAGTTCTTC. Translating it yields CSVEGANEQFF.